This T cell receptor (beta chain) was captured by sequencing in a study of blood T cells in healthy people across ages. The authors ran a second PCR of 7 to 11 cycles using a sample-barcoded 5' primer and a J-beta primer mix. TCRdb itself ran the 5' RACE reads through MiXCR, one entry per CDR3 protein. The data contain approximately 1,100,000 distinct CDR3 sequences, 35% to 50% of them singletons. The V and J ends lost 1 base and 7 bases, in that order; junction bases with no gene match: 11. The germline CDR1 and CDR2 sequences are KGHSH and LQKENI. This CDR3 is 17 amino acids long. This rearrangement joins TRBV18 to TRBJ2-1, with TRBD1 identical over 9 bases. This receptor was taken from a woman in her sixties in good health. Sequenced input: blood. The DNA for the CDR3 is TGTGCCAGCTCACCACGTCACATGGGACAGGGTCAAAATGAGCAGTTCTTC. Protein product: CASSPRHMGQGQNEQFF.